This T cell receptor beta chain was captured in a study of T cells after yellow fever vaccination. Note on this clonotype: The antigen is undetermined.

Each CDR3 protein gets one entry after TCRdb re-called the 5' RACE reads with MiXCR. This table holds approximately 250,000 distinct CDR3 sequences, 6.7% found once. Study-level results: It was a small share of clonotypes that appeared in both CD4 and CD8 compartments.

This CDR3 comprises 16 residues. J gave up 1 base and V 4 bases, and 9 bases lay outside the gene matches. Germline V lookup: CDR1 LGHDT, CDR2 YNNKEL (reference sequence). The sequencing here drew on CD4+ T cells sorted from PBMCs, taken on the day of the yellow fever booster vaccination. The clonotype was recovered from a man aged 30 to 39 who received the YFV17D yellow fever vaccine. The chain links TRBV3-1 to TRBJ1-1; TRBD1 aligns across 7 bases. Here the CDR3 reads CASSRYETGRNTEAFF. The CDR3 region has the DNA TGTGCCAGCAGCCGTTATGAGACAGGGAGGAACACTGAAGCTTTCTTT. Full variable domain (outside the CDR3, taken from reference TRBV3-1 and TRBJ1-1): DTAVSQTPKYLVTQMGNDKSIKCEQNLGHDTMYWYKQDSKKFLKIMFSYNNKELIINETVPNRFSPKSPDKAHLNLHINSLELGDSAVYFCASSRYETGRNTEAFFGQGTRLTVV.